Described below is a single TCR beta chain sequence and its context. Its antigen is undetermined. These data belong to a study of T cell repertoires in cytomegalovirus infection. The CDR3 spans 14 residues. The germline CDR1 and CDR2 sequences are KGHDR and SFDVKD. J lost 7 bases, V lost 4 bases, and 5 bases had no gene match. TCRdb re-called the reads with MiXCR, one entry per CDR3 protein. The sample lists just under 500,000 distinct CDR3 sequences, roughly 34% occurring once. The chain recombines TRBV24-1 with TRBJ1-5; 8 bases fit TRBD1. The source material was cultured PBMCs, sampled from culture after CMV antigen stimulation. This receptor was identified in a human donor in good health (CMV status not recorded). Some clones in this sample may be carry-over from other donors' samples. The CDR3 DNA is TGTGCCACCAGTGAGATGGACAGGGAACAGCCCCAGCATTTT. Its translation: CATSEMDREQPQHF.